This entry describes one T cell receptor (beta chain). Its antigen is unknown. The V end was cut by 8 bases, the J end by 0 bases, with 18 bases between. There are 15 residues in the CDR3. Germline CDR1 and CDR2: SQVTM and ANQGSEA. This record comes from a study of blood T cells in healthy people across ages. Whole-study results and caveats: Per million T cells, TCR beta diversity dropped about linearly as age rose.

Then a second PCR, running about 6 to 12 cycles, was carried out with a sample-barcoded 5' primer and a J-beta primer mix. MiXCR, run by TCRdb on the 5' RACE reads, gives a single entry per CDR3 protein. The data hold about 600,000 distinct CDR3 sequences, with around 50% observed a single time. The chain has TRBV29-1 and TRBJ2-3, with D perhaps TRBD2 (6 bases). Material: blood. The TCR originated in a man of 80 years or more in good health. The CDR3 region is CSHEVGRGSTDTQYF. The DNA of the CDR3 is TGCAGCCACGAAGTGGGGCGGGGAAGCACAGATACGCAGTATTTT.